This T cell receptor (beta chain) was identified in a study of T cell changes during pregnancy in multiple sclerosis. This table comes from immunoSEQ multiplex PCR, and its TCRdb copy is limited to in-frame clones, with some not included. Of roughly 75,000 clones in the sample, approximately 90% were seen once. Looked up from germline, CDR1 is SGDLS and CDR2 is YYNGEE. The CDR3 spans 18 residues. Note on this clone: One end of the junction does not line up with germline, which may come from a read error.

The input for sequencing was peripheral blood, taken before pregnancy. The rearrangement links TRBV9 to TRBJ2-1; 8 bases agree with TRBD2. This receptor was obtained from a female donor with multiple sclerosis, enrolled in a pregnancy study. CDR3 in DNA: TGTGCCGGCAGCGTAGTAAGCGGGGGCCGCGGCTCCTACAATGAGCAGTTCTTC. It is translated as CAGSVVSGGRGSYNEQFF.